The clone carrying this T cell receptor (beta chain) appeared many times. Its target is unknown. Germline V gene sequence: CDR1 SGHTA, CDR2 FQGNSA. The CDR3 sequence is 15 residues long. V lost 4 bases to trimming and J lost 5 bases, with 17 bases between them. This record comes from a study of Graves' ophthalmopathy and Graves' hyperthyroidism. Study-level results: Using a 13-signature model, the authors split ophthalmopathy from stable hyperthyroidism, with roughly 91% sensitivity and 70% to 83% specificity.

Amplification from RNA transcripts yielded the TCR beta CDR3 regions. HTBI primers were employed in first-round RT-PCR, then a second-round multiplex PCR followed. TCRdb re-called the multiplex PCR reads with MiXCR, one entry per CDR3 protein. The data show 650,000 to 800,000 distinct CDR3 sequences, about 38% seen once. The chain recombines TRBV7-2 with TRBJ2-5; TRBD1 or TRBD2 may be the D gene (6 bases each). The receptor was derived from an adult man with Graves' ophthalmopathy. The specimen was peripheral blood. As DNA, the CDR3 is TGTGCCAGCAGCTCCCGGGACTTTAGGGGGGAGACCCAGTACTTC. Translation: CASSSRDFRGETQYF. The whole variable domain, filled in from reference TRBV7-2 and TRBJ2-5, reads GAGVSQSPSNKVTEKGKDVELRCDPISGHTALYWYRQSLGQGLEFLIYFQGNSAPDKSGLPSDRFSAERTGGSVSTLTIQRTQQEDSAVYLCASSSRDFRGETQYFGPGTRLLVL.